This TCR beta chain was retrieved from a study of cytomegalovirus exposure and HLA in healthy donors. Whole-study results and caveats: Sequencing likely caused a cluster of highly shared sequence variants. Under in vitro conditions, three CMV-associated chains were confirmed as specific for CMV antigens.

As regards this clone: Antigen specificity is unknown.

CDR3 length: 13 amino acids. Germline V CDR1 and CDR2: MNHEY, SVGAGI. The germline V and J ends were trimmed by 4 bases and 3 bases, with 8 bases remaining between them. 60 Vbeta and 13 Jbeta primers were used in PCR. Here immunoSEQ multiplex PCR was the method, and the copy in TCRdb shows in-frame clones only, minus some. The sample table sets out 140,000 to 150,000 clones. Sequenced input: PBMCs. This sequence originates from a male donor in good health and CMV-seronegative. The rearrangement links TRBV6-5 to TRBJ2-3; possibly TRBD2 for D (6 bases). The CDR3 spells CASSFRGTDTQYF. CDR3 bases: TGTGCCAGCAGTTTCCGGGGGACAGATACGCAGTATTTT.